This T cell receptor (beta chain) was captured in a study of T cell repertoires in cytomegalovirus infection. For the study at large: An indication of both CMV infection and matching HLA type came from public TCR beta signatures. Whole-study results and caveats: CMV-specific TCR beta clonotypes restricted by HLA-C dominated the ex vivo response.

TCRdb re-called the reads with MiXCR, one entry per CDR3 protein. This sample has a few hundred thousand distinct CDR3 sequences, with 22% found just once. This clonotype was recorded many times. Its antigen remains unidentified. V lost 4 bases to trimming and J lost 4 bases, with 19 bases between them. CDR1 SGHDN and CDR2 FVKESK come from the germline V gene. The CDR3 has 16 residues. The sample comprised CD8+ T cells from PBMCs. The chain joins TRBV14 to TRBJ1-2; D might be TRBD1 (6 bases). The sequence was obtained from a human donor in good health (CMV status not recorded). Some clones in this sample may be carry-over from other donors' samples. Written as DNA, the CDR3 is TGTGCCAGCAGCCGGGATGGCGGGGGGCGGCCCTATGGCTACACCTTC. This gives the protein CASSRDGGGRPYGYTF.